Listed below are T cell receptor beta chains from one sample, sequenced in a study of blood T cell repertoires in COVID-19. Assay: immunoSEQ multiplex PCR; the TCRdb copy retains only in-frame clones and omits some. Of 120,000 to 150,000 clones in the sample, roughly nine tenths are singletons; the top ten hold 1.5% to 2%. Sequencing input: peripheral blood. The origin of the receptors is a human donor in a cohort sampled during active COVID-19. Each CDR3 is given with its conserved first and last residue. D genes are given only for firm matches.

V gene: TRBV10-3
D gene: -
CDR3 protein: CAISEGQKLYATNEKLFF

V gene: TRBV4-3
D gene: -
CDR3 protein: CASSQDGRGSSYNEQFF

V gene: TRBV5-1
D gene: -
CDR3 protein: CASSLNSKETQYF

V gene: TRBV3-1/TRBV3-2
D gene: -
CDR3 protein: CASSPRGGAVNTEAFF

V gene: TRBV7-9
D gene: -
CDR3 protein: CASSTGQFNQPQHF

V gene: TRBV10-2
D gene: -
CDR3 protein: CATTGEGKFSYNEQFF

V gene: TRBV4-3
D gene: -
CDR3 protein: CASSQERGHVHYEQYF

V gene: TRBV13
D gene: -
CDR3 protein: CASTSGNAGRETQYF

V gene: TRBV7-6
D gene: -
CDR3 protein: CASSFSGSNEQFF

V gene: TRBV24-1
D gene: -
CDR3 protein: CATSVSGVRSPLHF

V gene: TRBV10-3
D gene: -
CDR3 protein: CAISASGQAYEQYF

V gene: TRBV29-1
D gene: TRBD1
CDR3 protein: CSVEEPGQGAYEQYF

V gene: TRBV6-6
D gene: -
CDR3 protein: CASSPDGGRNGYTF

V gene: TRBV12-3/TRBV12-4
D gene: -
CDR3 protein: CASSLLGQGLFF

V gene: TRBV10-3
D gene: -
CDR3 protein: CAISHGSQGGPGANVLTF

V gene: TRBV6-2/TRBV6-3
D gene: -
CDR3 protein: CASSSSGPSSYNEQFF

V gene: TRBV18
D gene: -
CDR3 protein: CASSLTGHYTGELFF

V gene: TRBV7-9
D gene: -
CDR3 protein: CASSLSGTQETQYF

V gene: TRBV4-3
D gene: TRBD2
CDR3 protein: CASSQTLAGARNSYNEQFF

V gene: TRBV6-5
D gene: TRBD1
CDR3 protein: CASRGTGVYGYTF